This is a list of T cell receptor beta chains from one sample in a study of PD-L1 blockade in urothelial cancer. TCRdb's table, derived via immunoSEQ multiplex PCR, lists solely in-frame clones and lacks some. The repertoire holds around 130,000 clones, less than 85% seen once, with 3.2% in the top ten. Sequenced here: PBMCs, sampled around atezolizumab (anti-PD-L1) treatment. The receptors here all came from a man between 45 and 60 years old with urothelial cancer. The CDR3 runs from the conserved cysteine through the conserved F or W. The order of the fields is clone size, V gene, J gene, D gene, CDR3 protein, CDR3 DNA. The D gene is left open where the match is weak. Clone sizes are given selectively: once, few, many, or a class where the clone is expanded.

NA,TRBV11-2,TRBJ1-6,NA,CASSLGHINSPLHF,TGTGCCAGCAGCCTGGGACACATTAATTCACCCCTCCACTTT
once,TRBV6-5,TRBJ2-1,TRBD2,CASSSAGLVYNEQFF,TGTGCCAGCAGTTCCGCCGGACTAGTCTACAATGAGCAGTTCTTC
NA,TRBV28,TRBJ1-3,NA,CASTLGGGRNTIYF,TGTGCCAGCACCCTAGGGGGGGGGAGGAACACCATATATTTT
NA,TRBV9,TRBJ2-7,TRBD2,CASSASGTSGAYEQYF,TGTGCCAGCAGCGCCAGCGGGACTAGCGGAGCCTACGAGCAGTACTTC
NA,TRBV4-2,TRBJ1-2,TRBD1,CASSLQGGNYGYTF,TGTGCCAGCAGCCTACAGGGGGGCAACTATGGCTACACCTTC
NA,TRBV7-9,TRBJ2-7,TRBD1,CASSSRQGTDEQYF,TGTGCCAGCAGCTCACGACAGGGGACTGACGAGCAGTACTTC
NA,TRBV7-2,TRBJ2-3,NA,CASSPGVAAPDTQYF,TGTGCCAGCAGCCCTGGGGTAGCGGCACCCGATACGCAGTATTTT
once,TRBV6-5,TRBJ1-1,NA,CASSYERNTEAFF,TGTGCCAGCAGTTACGAGAGGAACACTGAAGCTTTCTTT
NA,TRBV18,TRBJ1-3,NA,CASSPQTHSGNTIYF,TGTGCCAGCTCACCACAGACACACTCTGGAAACACCATATATTTT
NA,TRBV7-2,TRBJ2-1,NA,CASSSQRGVRSSYNEQFF,TGTGCCAGCAGCTCCCAACGCGGGGTTAGGTCCTCCTACAATGAGCAGTTCTTC
NA,TRBV30,TRBJ1-5,TRBD1,CAWSVWTGGQPQHF,TGTGCCTGGAGTGTATGGACAGGGGGTCAGCCCCAGCATTTT
few,TRBV5-1,TRBJ2-1,TRBD2,CASSLEGRGRSYNEQFF,TGCGCCAGCAGCTTGGAGGGGCGGGGGAGGTCCTACAATGAGCAGTTCTTC
NA,TRBV30,TRBJ2-5,TRBD2,CAWSVGAGDQETQYF,TGTGCCTGGAGTGTAGGAGCGGGGGACCAAGAGACCCAGTACTTC
NA,TRBV19,TRBJ2-7,TRBD1,CASSIVGDRRCGQYF,TGTGCCAGTAGTATAGTGGGGGACAGGAGGTGCGGGCAGTACTTC
NA,TRBV28,TRBJ2-5,NA,CASRSTLGRGQETQYF,TGTGCCAGCAGGTCGACCTTGGGGCGGGGCCAAGAGACCCAGTACTTC
once,TRBV1,TRBJ2-3,NA,CTSSRPPGLGVFGTQYF,TGCACCAGCAGCCGACCCCCGGGACTAGGGGTTTTTGGTACGCAGTATTTT
NA,TRBV6-1,TRBJ2-7,TRBD2,CASSESTSPVYEQYF,TGTGCCAGCAGTGAATCGACTAGCCCTGTCTACGAGCAGTACTTC
NA,TRBV28,TRBJ1-2,NA,CASSLAANTYGYTF,TGTGCCAGCAGTTTGGCGGCAAATACGTATGGCTACACCTTC
NA,TRBV28,TRBJ2-1,TRBD2,CASSPQELAGAIYNEQFF,TGTGCCAGCAGTCCGCAGGAACTAGCGGGAGCTATCTACAATGAGCAGTTCTTC
NA,TRBV28,TRBJ1-5,TRBD1,CASSYSGGAGQPQHF,TGTGCCAGCAGTTACTCAGGGGGCGCGGGTCAGCCCCAGCATTTT
NA,TRBV6-1,TRBJ1-2,TRBD1,CASSEERQGAYYGYTF,TGTGCCAGCAGTGAAGAGAGACAGGGGGCATACTATGGCTACACCTTC
NA,TRBV4-1,TRBJ1-5,TRBD1,CASSQGAQGAQPQHF,TGCGCCAGCAGCCAAGGAGCACAGGGGGCCCAGCCCCAGCATTTT
once,TRBV6-5,TRBJ2-7,TRBD2,CASRRAGVVGEQYF,TGTGCCAGTCGGAGGGCGGGAGTGGTGGGGGAGCAGTACTTC
NA,TRBV6-4,TRBJ1-6,TRBD1,CASSSRTGGKSPLHF,TGTGCCAGCAGCTCTCGGACAGGGGGCAAATCACCCCTCCACTTT